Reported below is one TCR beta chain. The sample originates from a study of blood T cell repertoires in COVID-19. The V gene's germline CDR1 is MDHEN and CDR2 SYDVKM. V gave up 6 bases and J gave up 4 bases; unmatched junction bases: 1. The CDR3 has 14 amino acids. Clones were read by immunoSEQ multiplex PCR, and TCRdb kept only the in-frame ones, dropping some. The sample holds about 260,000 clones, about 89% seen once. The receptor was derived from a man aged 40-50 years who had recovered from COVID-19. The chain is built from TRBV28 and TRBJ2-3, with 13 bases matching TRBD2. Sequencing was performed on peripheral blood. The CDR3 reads CASRLAGGADTQYF. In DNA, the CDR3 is TGTGCCAGCAGACTAGCGGGGGGGGCAGATACGCAGTATTTT.